The 15 T cell receptor beta chains below come from one sample, sequenced in a study of blood T cell repertoires in COVID-19. Method: immunoSEQ multiplex PCR; TCRdb's copy keeps in-frame clones and lacks some. The sample lists roughly 220,000 clones, approximately 81% occurring once. The sequenced sample consisted of peripheral blood. The source of these receptors is a man in his forties or fifties who had recovered from COVID-19.

This rearrangement joins TRBV24-1 to TRBJ1-3, with D maybe TRBD1 (5 bases). This CDR3 contains 15 residues. Germline assignment: CDR1 KGHDR and CDR2 SFDVKD. Trimming left V 4 bases short and J 4 bases short, with 13 bases between. CDR3 protein: CATSDSRTQGNTIYF. In nucleotides, the CDR3 is TGTGCCACCAGTGACTCCCGGACACAAGGAAACACCATATATTTT.

The genes are TRBV28 and TRBJ2-3; TRBD1 matches 7 bases. The germline CDR1 and CDR2 sequences are MDHEN and SYDVKM. The CDR3 length is 15 residues. The ends lost 4 bases at V and 6 bases at J; junction bases unmatched: 10. The CDR3 nucleotides are TGTGCCAGCAGTTCCACAGGGGTGCGACAGGATACGCAGTATTTT. Translated, it gives CASSSTGVRQDTQYF.

The chain is built from TRBV6-6 and TRBJ2-3; 8 bases are a match to TRBD2. With V trimmed by 4 bases and J by 2 bases, 5 bases remained unmatched. The V gene's germline CDR1 is MNHNY and CDR2 SVGAGI (reference sequence). The CDR3 extends over 15 amino acids. The CDR3 loop is CASSSERGHTDTQYF. CDR3 nucleotide sequence: TGTGCCAGCAGTTCGGAGCGGGGGCACACAGATACGCAGTATTTT.

Only a few counts were recorded for this clone. The chain has TRBV3-1 (or the pseudogene TRBV3-2) and TRBJ2-7; D is possibly TRBD1 (6 bases). V lost 1 base and J lost 2, with 9 bases in between. Germline loops: CDR1 LGHDT, CDR2 YNNKEL (reference sequence). The CDR3 is 14 amino acids. DNA of the CDR3: TGTGCCAGCAGCCAAGTTGGGGGCGCCTACGAGCAGTACTTC. Its translation: CASSQVGGAYEQYF.

The chain has TRBV4-1 and TRBJ1-2; unclear D gene. The CDR3 contains 12 residues. V shed 3 bases and J shed 6 bases, with 8 bases lying between them. Germline assignment: CDR1 MGHRA and CDR2 YSYEKL. This CDR3 reads CASSQDGDGYTF. The DNA of the CDR3 is TGCGCCAGCAGCCAGGACGGGGATGGCTACACCTTC.

The V call is TRBV28, the J call TRBJ1-1; TRBD1 matches at 8 bases. The germline gives CDR1 MDHEN, CDR2 SYDVKM. This CDR3 has 15 residues. V lost 4 bases to trimming and J lost 4 bases; unmatched junction nucleotides: 8. The CDR3 loop is CASSSPTGASTEAFF. The CDR3 nucleotides are TGTGCCAGCAGTTCCCCGACAGGGGCGAGCACTGAAGCTTTCTTT. The entire variable domain, with the rest obtained from reference TRBV28 and TRBJ1-1, is as follows: DVKVTQSSRYLVKRTGEKVFLECVQDMDHENMFWYRQDPGLGLRLIYFSYDVKMKEKGDIPEGYSVSREKKERFSLILESASTNQTSMYLCASSSPTGASTEAFFGQGTRLTVV.

The gene calls are TRBV25-1 and TRBJ1-5; maybe TRBD1 (6 bases). CDR1 is MGHDK, CDR2 SYGVNS, per germline. V gave up 4 bases and J gave up 4 bases, with 11 bases separating them. The CDR3 is 14 amino acids. Here the CDR3 DNA reads TGTGCCAGCAGTGCACAGGGAGGGAATCAGCCCCAGCATTTT. Protein sequence: CASSAQGGNQPQHF.

The J gene is TRBJ2-7, the V gene TRBV6-4; perhaps TRBD1 as D (6 bases). CDR1 and CDR2 from the germline V gene are MRHNA and SNTAGT. V shed 3 bases and J shed 8 bases, with 14 bases lying between them. This CDR3 contains 13 residues. The CDR3 is CASSEVTGTQQYF. The CDR3 nucleotides read TGTGCCAGCAGTGAGGTTACAGGGACACAGCAGTACTTC.

The genes are TRBV27 and TRBJ1-1; weak D call: TRBD1 (6 bases). The CDR3 loop spans 15 amino acids. CDR1 MNHEY and CDR2 SMNVEV come from the germline V gene (reference sequence). Deletions cut 3 bases from V and 0 bases from J, with 11 bases between. DNA for the CDR3: TGTGCCAGCAGTTTCTTCCAGGGGTTGAACACTGAAGCTTTCTTT. Translated, it gives CASSFFQGLNTEAFF.

This clone was detected once. The CDR3 DNA reads as TGTGCCAGCAGCTTGGACACGGCCGGGGAGCTGTTTTTT. Translating it yields CASSLDTAGELFF. The genes are TRBV6-4 and TRBJ2-2; D perhaps matches TRBD1 (5 bases). V lost 6 bases to trimming and J lost 6 bases, with 11 bases between them. Germline V CDR1 and CDR2: MRHNA, SNTAGT. This CDR3 region has 13 residues.

This clone is classed as medium-sized. The V gene is TRBV3-1 (or the pseudogene TRBV3-2), the J gene TRBJ2-2; D is undetermined. V was trimmed by 4 bases and J by 4 bases, leaving 16 bases between them. CDR3 size: 16 residues. Germline V gene data show CDR1 as LGHDT and CDR2 as YNNKEL (reference sequence). CDR3: CASSPPSSEVTGELFF. The CDR3 nucleotides read TGTGCCAGCAGCCCTCCAAGCAGCGAAGTCACCGGGGAGCTGTTTTTT.

In the case of this clone: The junction shows a germline mismatch at one end, possibly a read error. This chain connects TRBV4-2 to TRBJ2-1; 12 nucleotides agree with TRBD2. Germline CDR1 and CDR2: LGHNA and YNFKEQ. CDR3 length equals 16 residues. CDR3 region: CASSKDGLAGGGEQFF. CDR3 in DNA: TGTGCCAGCAGCAAAGATGGGCTAGCGGGGGGGGGTGAGCAGTTCTTC.

This clone was observed once. The V gene is TRBV28, the J gene TRBJ2-5; D remains ambiguous. The CDR3 consists of 11 residues. The V end lost 6 bases, the J end lost 10 bases, and 12 bases lay between the germline ends. CDR1 MDHEN and CDR2 SYDVKM come from the germline V gene. CDR3 nucleotides: TGTGCCAGCAGCAGCGACGGAATCCAGTACTTC. It is translated as CASSSDGIQYF.

The CDR3 nucleotides are TGTGCCACCACCCGGGCTAGCGGCCTATACGAGCAGTACTTC. This gives the protein CATTRASGLYEQYF. The V call is TRBV28, the J call TRBJ2-7; 7 nucleotides match TRBD2. CDR1 and CDR2 from the germline V gene are MDHEN and SYDVKM. CDR3 length equals 14 residues. V shed 10 bases, J shed 4 bases, and the junction held 13 bases outside the gene matches.

The chain links TRBV19 to TRBJ2-7; a possible D gene is TRBD1 (5 bases). From germline, CDR1 is LNHDA and CDR2 SQIVND (reference sequence). The V gene lost 5 bases and the J gene lost 5 bases, with 19 bases spanning the gap. CDR3 length equals 15 residues. As DNA, the CDR3 is TGTGCCAGTAGTCCGCATAGGGGTCGCGCCAACGAGCAGTACTTC. Its translation: CASSPHRGRANEQYF.